One and the same sample provided the 22 T cell receptor beta chains below, sequenced in a study of metastatic and nonmetastatic thyroid tumors. All patients were untreated before thyroid surgery. TCRdb ran MiXCR on the PCR reads. The table lists about 69,000 clones, approximately 15% of them singletons, with approximately 6.1% in the top ten. What was sequenced was blood. The receptors here all came from a male donor with papillary thyroid cancer or a benign thyroid nodule (not recorded which). Some clones in this sample may be carry-over from other donors' samples.

As concerns this clone: A much larger clone lies a single base off, so this may be a read error. V is TRBV19 and J is TRBJ1-1, with no clear D. The CDR3 sequence is 10 residues long. Germline CDR1 reads LNHDA; CDR2 reads SQIVND (reference sequence). The CDR3 region is CASSGFESFF. DNA for the CDR3: TGTGCCAGTAGCGGGTTTGAATCTTTCTTT. Complete variable domain (other parts from reference TRBV19 and TRBJ1-1): DGGITQSPKYLFRKEGQNVTLSCEQNLNHDAMYWYRQDPGQGLRLIYYSQIVNDFQKGDIAEGYSVSREKKESFPLTVTSAQKNPTAFYLCASSGFESFFGQGTRLTVV.

The chain combines TRBV18 with TRBJ2-2; 8 nucleotides match TRBD2. Trimming cost V 4 bases and J 5 bases; bases outside gene matches: 3. This CDR3 is built from 14 residues. Per germline, CDR1 KGHSH and CDR2 LQKENI. The CDR3 nucleotides are TGTGCCAGCTCACAAGGACTAGCTACCGGGGAGCTGTTTTTT. As protein: CASSQGLATGELFF.

This clone came up a few times. This may arise from a read error, as a much more abundant clone is one base away. The chain has TRBV10-3 and TRBJ1-2, with a tentative D call TRBD1 (6 bases). The ends were cut back, 8 bases at V and 0 bases at J, with 16 bases in the middle. From germline, CDR1 is ENHRY and CDR2 SYGVKD. The CDR3 loop spans 15 amino acids. The CDR3 DNA reads TGTGCCATCCAGAGACAGGTCCCAACTAACTATGGCTACACCTTC. Its protein is CAIQRQVPTNYGYTF.

This clone showed up many times. The rearrangement joins TRBV6-2 or TRBV6-3 to TRBJ2-1, with 14 bases that match TRBD2. CDR1 is MNHEY and CDR2 is SVGEGT in the germline V gene. V gave up 2 bases and J gave up 2 bases; unmatched junction bases: 14. This CDR3 comprises 21 residues. CDR3 nucleotide sequence: TGTGCCAGCAGTTACCCACTTACCGGGACTAGCGGGAGTATCCCCTACAATGAGCAGTTCTTC. This encodes CASSYPLTGTSGSIPYNEQFF.

The chain couples TRBV6-2 or TRBV6-3 to TRBJ2-7; D is unresolved. V lost 4 bases and J lost 3, with 10 bases in between. CDR1 and CDR2 from the germline V gene are MNHEY and SVGEGT. The CDR3 contains 13 residues. The CDR3 DNA follows: TGTGCCAGCAGTTCGTTACTTATCTACGAGCAGTACTTC. Amino acid sequence: CASSSLLIYEQYF.

In this sample, this clone turned up many times. The chain's CDR3 is CASSLGILYRPLINEQFF. The CDR3 coding sequence is TGTGCCAGCAGTTTAGGTATTCTCTATCGGCCTTTAATTAATGAGCAGTTCTTC. The chain joins TRBV28 to TRBJ2-1; no reliable D call. The CDR3 loop spans 18 amino acids. Trimming left V 2 bases short and J 7 bases short, with 24 bases between. Germline CDR1 MDHEN, CDR2 SYDVKM.

The chain joins TRBV20-1 to TRBJ1-1; D not resolved. From germline, CDR1 is DFQATT and CDR2 SNEGSKA (reference sequence). The CDR3 totals 11 residues. The CDR3 sequence: CRPLAGTEAFF. The CDR3 bases are TGCAGACCGCTTGCGGGCACTGAAGCTTTCTTT.

J is TRBJ1-5 and V is TRBV11-2, with D maybe TRBD1 (5 bases). Germline CDR1 SGHAT, CDR2 FQNNGV. This CDR3 spans 16 amino acids. Trimming removed 3 bases from V and 7 bases from J, with 19 bases in between. The CDR3 region is CASSFGAGSFGQPQHF. CDR3 DNA sequence: TGTGCCAGCAGCTTCGGCGCAGGGAGTTTTGGACAGCCCCAGCATTTT.

This clone was seen at least ten times. The chain carries TRBV5-1 and TRBJ1-1, with unresolved D. This CDR3 comprises 13 residues. Germline V gene data show CDR1 as SGHRS and CDR2 as YFSETQ. Trimming pared 4 bases from V and 1 base from J, leaving 8 bases between. This CDR3 is CASSKDGNTEAFF. The DNA for the CDR3 is TGCGCCAGCAGCAAGGACGGGAACACTGAAGCTTTCTTT.

This clone has at least ten counts. The rearrangement uses TRBV10-1 and TRBJ2-1; 7 bases map to TRBD2. Trimming cost V 4 bases and J 8 bases; bases outside gene matches: 8. Germline values: CDR1 WNHNN, CDR2 SYGVQD (reference sequence). The CDR3 is 14 amino acids. The CDR3 DNA is TGCGCCAGCAGTGGACGGGAGGAAAGGGATGAGCAGTTCTTC. Protein product: CASSGREERDEQFF.

This clone was picked up many times. The V gene is TRBV10-3, the J gene TRBJ2-2, with D hard to call. Trimming stripped 0 bases from V and 7 bases from J, with 9 bases between. CDR1 ENHRY and CDR2 SYGVKD come from the germline V gene. The CDR3 has 14 residues. DNA for the CDR3: TGTGCCATCAGTGAGTCGAATTCCGGCGGGGAGCTGTTTTTT. Amino acid sequence: CAISESNSGGELFF.

Regarding this clone: It may be a read error: a sequence one base away is much more abundant. The chain links TRBV11-1 to TRBJ2-1; TRBD2 aligns across 10 bases. J lost 4 bases, V lost 2 bases, and 2 bases had no gene match. This CDR3 is built from 15 residues. CDR1 and CDR2 from the germline V gene are SGHAT and FQDESV (reference sequence). CDR3 amino acids: CASSLRGLAYNEQFF. CDR3 sequence (DNA): TGTGCCAGCAGCTTACGGGGACTAGCGTACAATGAGCAGTTCTTC.

Concerning this clone: This may come from a read error, since a much larger clone is one base off. The gene calls are TRBV24-1 and TRBJ1-3, with no clear D. V was cut by 4 bases and J by 3 bases, with 6 bases left in between. The V gene's germline CDR1 is KGHDR and CDR2 SFDVKD. This CDR3 comprises 13 residues. In nucleotides, the CDR3 is TGTGCCACCAGTGACAAGCTTGGAAACACCATATATTTT. It translates to CATSDKLGNTIYF.

This clone was detected many times. V is TRBV4-2 and J is TRBJ2-2; 11 bases agree with TRBD2. This CDR3 is built from 17 residues. The germline CDR1 and CDR2 sequences are LGHNA and YNFKEQ. Trimming took 5 bases from V and 5 from J; bases not matched to a gene: 10. This chain's CDR3 is CASSGISSGRRTGELFF. The CDR3 region has the DNA TGTGCCAGCAGCGGAATCTCTAGCGGGAGGAGGACCGGGGAGCTGTTTTTT.

This clone was picked up many times. The chain employs TRBV5-5 and TRBJ2-7, with 13 bases lining up with TRBD2. The CDR3 consists of 14 residues. The germline gives CDR1 SGHKS, CDR2 YYEKEE (reference sequence). Trimming cost V 4 bases and J 2 bases; bases outside gene matches: 0. CDR3 sequence reads: CASSGTSGTYEQYF. For the CDR3, the DNA is TGTGCCAGCAGCGGGACTAGCGGGACCTACGAGCAGTACTTC.

This clone was recorded at least ten times. This chain joins TRBV5-1 and TRBJ1-1, with D uncertain. The CDR3 spans 13 residues. The V end was cut by 7 bases, the J end by 1 base, with 11 bases between. CDR1 is SGHRS and CDR2 is YFSETQ in the germline V gene. The CDR3 nucleotides read TGCGCCAGCTTCCTTTCGGCGAACACTGAAGCTTTCTTT. It encodes CASFLSANTEAFF. Full variable domain (missing parts from reference TRBV5-1 and TRBJ1-1): KAGVTQTPRYLIKTRGQQVTLSCSPISGHRSVSWYQQTPGQGLQFLFEYFSETQRNKGNFPGRFSGRQFSNSRSEMNVSTLELGDSALYLCASFLSANTEAFFGQGTRLTVV.

The table lists this clone with a few counts. The rearrangement joins TRBV6-2 or TRBV6-3 to TRBJ2-7; no firm D call. Germline CDR1 reads MNHEY; CDR2 reads SVGEGT. This CDR3 contains 13 residues. The CDR3 sequence: CANSSHNSYEQYV. CDR3 DNA: TGTGCAAACAGCAGCCACAACTCCTACGAGCAGTACGTC.

The chain uses TRBV7-8 and TRBJ2-2; D gene ambiguous. The CDR3 has 18 residues. V was pared by 5 bases and J by 5 bases, with 24 bases between. The germline V gene has CDR1 SGHVS and CDR2 FQNEAQ. The CDR3 loop is CASSHKNSCAKGTGELFF. In DNA, the CDR3 is TGTGCCAGCAGCCACAAGAATAGCTGCGCGAAAGGAACCGGGGAGCTGTTTTTT.

The V gene is TRBV4-2, the J gene TRBJ2-2; no reliable D call. Germline CDR1 reads LGHNA; CDR2 reads YNFKEQ. V was trimmed by 1 base and J by 4 bases, leaving 7 bases between them. The CDR3 is made up of 14 amino acids. DNA of the CDR3: TGTGCCAGCAGCCAAGTCGCTAGCACCGGGGAGCTGTTTTTT. Its translation is CASSQVASTGELFF.

This clone was counted between two and nine times. This may come from a read error, since a much larger clone is one base off. The chain combines TRBV14 with TRBJ1-6; D not certain. Germline values: CDR1 SGHDN, CDR2 FVKESK. The CDR3 extends over 12 amino acids. The CDR3 coding sequence is TGTTCCAGCAGCTACAATATTTCACCCCTCCACTTT. Translating gives CSSSYNISPLHF.

Ten or more counts support this clone. The genes are TRBV12-5 and TRBJ2-1; D gene uncertain. Per germline, CDR1 LGHNT and CDR2 FRNRAP. V was trimmed by 1 base and J by 7 bases, leaving 5 bases between them. The CDR3 contains 12 residues. CDR3 DNA sequence: TGTGCTAGTGGTTTGGGAGGTAATGAGCAGTTCTTC. Protein product: CASGLGGNEQFF. Full variable domain (missing parts from reference TRBV12-5 and TRBJ2-1): DARVTQTPRHKVTEMGQEVTMRCQPILGHNTVFWYRQTMMQGLELLAYFRNRAPLDDSGMPKDRFSAEMPDATLATLKIQPSEPRDSAVYFCASGLGGNEQFFGPGTRLTVL.

This clone appeared many times. This chain uses TRBV19 with TRBJ1-2; D not certain. In germline, CDR1 is LNHDA, CDR2 SQIVND (reference sequence). The CDR3 sequence is 13 residues long. With 3 bases removed from V and 3 bases from J, the gap between germline ends came to 8 bases. Here the CDR3 DNA reads TGTGCCAGTAGTATCAGGACGGACTATGGCTACACCTTC. Translating gives CASSIRTDYGYTF.